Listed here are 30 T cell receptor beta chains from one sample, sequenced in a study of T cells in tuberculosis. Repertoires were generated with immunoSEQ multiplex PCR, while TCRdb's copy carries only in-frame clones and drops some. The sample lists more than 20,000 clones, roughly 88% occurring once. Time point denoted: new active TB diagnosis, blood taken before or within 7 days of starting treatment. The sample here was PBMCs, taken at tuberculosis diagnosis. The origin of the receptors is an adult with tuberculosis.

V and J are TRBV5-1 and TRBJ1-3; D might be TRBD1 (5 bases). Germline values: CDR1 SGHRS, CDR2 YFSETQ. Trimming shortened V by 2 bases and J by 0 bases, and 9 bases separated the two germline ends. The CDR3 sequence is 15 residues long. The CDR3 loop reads CASSFDSLSGNTIYF. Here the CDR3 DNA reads TGCGCCAGCAGCTTCGACAGCCTCTCTGGAAACACCATATATTTT. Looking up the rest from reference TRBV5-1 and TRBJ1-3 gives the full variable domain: KAGVTQTPRYLIKTRGQQVTLSCSPISGHRSVSWYQQTPGQGLQFLFEYFSETQRNKGNFPGRFSGRQFSNSRSEMNVSTLELGDSALYLCASSFDSLSGNTIYFGEGSWLTVV.

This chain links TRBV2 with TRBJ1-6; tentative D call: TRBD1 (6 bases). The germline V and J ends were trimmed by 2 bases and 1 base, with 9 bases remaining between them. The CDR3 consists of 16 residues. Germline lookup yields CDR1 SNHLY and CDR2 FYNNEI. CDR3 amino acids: CASSELTGSYNSPLHF. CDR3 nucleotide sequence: TGTGCCAGCAGTGAATTGACAGGATCCTATAATTCACCCCTCCACTTT.

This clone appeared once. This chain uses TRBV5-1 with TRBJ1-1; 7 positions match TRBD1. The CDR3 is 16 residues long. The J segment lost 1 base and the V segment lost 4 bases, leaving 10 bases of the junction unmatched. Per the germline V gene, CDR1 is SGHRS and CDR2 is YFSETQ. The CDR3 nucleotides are TGCGCCAGCAGCCCCAGACAGGGAGTAGAGAACACTGAAGCTTTCTTT. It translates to CASSPRQGVENTEAFF.

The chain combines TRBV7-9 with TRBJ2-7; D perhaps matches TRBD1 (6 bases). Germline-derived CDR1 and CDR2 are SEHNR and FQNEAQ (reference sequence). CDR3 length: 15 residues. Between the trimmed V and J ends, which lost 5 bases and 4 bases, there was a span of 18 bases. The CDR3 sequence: CASSLSTGKTYEQYF. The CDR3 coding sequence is TGTGCCAGCAGCCTATCAACAGGGAAAACATACGAGCAGTACTTC.

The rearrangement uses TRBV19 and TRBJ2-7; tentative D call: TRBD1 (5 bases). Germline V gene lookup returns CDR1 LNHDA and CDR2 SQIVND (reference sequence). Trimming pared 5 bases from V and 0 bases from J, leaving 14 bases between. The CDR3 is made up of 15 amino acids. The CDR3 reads CASSYDSQSSYEQYF. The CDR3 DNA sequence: TGTGCCAGTAGTTACGACAGTCAATCCTCCTACGAGCAGTACTTC.

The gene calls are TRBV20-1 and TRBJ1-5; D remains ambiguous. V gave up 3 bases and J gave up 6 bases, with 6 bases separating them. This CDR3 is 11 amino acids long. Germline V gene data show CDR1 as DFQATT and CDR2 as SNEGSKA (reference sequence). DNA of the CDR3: TGCAGTGCTAGTTACGGTCAGCCCCAGCATTTT. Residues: CSASYGQPQHF.

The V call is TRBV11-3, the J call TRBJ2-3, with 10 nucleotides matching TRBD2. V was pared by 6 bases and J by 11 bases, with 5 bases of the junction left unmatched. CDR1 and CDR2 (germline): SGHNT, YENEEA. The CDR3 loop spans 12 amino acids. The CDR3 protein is CASRPTSGRQYF. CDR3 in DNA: TGTGCCAGCAGACCGACTAGCGGGCGGCAGTATTTT.

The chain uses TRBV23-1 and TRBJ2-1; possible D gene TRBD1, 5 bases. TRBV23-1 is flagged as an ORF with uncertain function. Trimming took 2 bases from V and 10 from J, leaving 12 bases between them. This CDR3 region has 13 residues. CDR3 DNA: TGCGCCAGCAGTCAACGCCTGACAGCCGAGCAGTTCTTC. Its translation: CASSQRLTAEQFF.

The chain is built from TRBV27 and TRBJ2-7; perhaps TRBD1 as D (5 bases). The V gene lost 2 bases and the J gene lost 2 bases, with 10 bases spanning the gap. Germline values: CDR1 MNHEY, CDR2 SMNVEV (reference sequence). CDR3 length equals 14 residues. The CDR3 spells CASSLVQGTYEQYF. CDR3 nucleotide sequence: TGTGCCAGCAGTTTAGTCCAGGGTACCTACGAGCAGTACTTC.

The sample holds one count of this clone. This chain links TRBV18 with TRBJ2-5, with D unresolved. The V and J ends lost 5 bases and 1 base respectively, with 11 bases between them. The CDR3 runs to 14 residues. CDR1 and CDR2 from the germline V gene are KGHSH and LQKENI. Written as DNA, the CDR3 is TGTGCCAGCTCAGTCGAGTCTGCCCAAGAGACCCAGTACTTC. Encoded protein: CASSVESAQETQYF.

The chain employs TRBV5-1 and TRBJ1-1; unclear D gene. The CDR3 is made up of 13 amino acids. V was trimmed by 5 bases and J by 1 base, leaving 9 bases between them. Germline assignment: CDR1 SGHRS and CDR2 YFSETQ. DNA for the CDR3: TGCGCCAGCAGGAAAACTGAGAACACTGAAGCTTTCTTT. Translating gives CASRKTENTEAFF.

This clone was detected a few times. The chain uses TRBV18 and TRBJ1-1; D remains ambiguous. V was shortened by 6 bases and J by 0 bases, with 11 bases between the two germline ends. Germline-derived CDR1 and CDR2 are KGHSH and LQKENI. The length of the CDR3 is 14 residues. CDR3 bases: TGTGCCAGCTCGCTGGAGGAACTGAACACTGAAGCTTTCTTT. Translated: CASSLEELNTEAFF.

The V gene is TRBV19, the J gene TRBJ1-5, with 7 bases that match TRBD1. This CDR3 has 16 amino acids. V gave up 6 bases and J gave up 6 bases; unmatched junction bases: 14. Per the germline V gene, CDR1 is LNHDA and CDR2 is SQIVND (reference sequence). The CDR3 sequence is CASRLRGQENGQPQHF. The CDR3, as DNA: TGTGCCAGTAGACTAAGAGGACAGGAGAACGGTCAGCCCCAGCATTTT.

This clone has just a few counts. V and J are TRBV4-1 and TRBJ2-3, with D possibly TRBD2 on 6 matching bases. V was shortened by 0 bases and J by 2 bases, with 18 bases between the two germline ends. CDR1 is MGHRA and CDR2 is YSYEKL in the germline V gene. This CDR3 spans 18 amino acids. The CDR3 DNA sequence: TGCGCCAGCAGCCAAGAAGGTTCGGCTAGCGCGTACACAGATACGCAGTATTTT. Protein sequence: CASSQEGSASAYTDTQYF.

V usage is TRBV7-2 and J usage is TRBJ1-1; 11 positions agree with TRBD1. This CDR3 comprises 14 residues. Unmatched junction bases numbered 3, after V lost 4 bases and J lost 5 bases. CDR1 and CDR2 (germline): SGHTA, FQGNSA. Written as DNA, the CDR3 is TGTGCCAGCAGCTCCGGGACAGGGGGGACTGAAGCTTTCTTT. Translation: CASSSGTGGTEAFF.

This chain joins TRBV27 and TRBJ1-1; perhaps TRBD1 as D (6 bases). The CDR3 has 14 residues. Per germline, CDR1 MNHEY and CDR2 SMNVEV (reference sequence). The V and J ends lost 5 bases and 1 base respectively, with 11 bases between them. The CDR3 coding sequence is TGTGCCAGCAGTCTCAGGGGCAAGAACACTGAAGCTTTCTTT. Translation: CASSLRGKNTEAFF.

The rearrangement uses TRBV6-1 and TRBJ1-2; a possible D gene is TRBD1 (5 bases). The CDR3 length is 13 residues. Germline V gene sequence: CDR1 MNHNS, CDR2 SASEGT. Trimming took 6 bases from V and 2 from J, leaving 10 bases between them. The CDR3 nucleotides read TGTGCCAGCAGCAACGACAGAAACTATGGCTACACCTTC. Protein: CASSNDRNYGYTF.

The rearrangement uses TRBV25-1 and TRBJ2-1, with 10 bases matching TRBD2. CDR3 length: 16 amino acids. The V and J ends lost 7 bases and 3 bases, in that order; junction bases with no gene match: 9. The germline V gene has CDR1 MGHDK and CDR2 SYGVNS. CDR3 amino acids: CASIGASGSNYNEQFF. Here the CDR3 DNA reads TGTGCCAGCATAGGGGCTAGCGGGAGCAACTACAATGAGCAGTTCTTC.

The CDR3 sequence is CASSSPAGGSYNEQFF. CDR3 sequence (DNA): TGTGCCAGCAGTTCTCCAGCGGGAGGCTCCTACAATGAGCAGTTCTTC. The chain uses TRBV6-6 and TRBJ2-1; 9 bases fit TRBD2. Germline values: CDR1 MNHNY, CDR2 SVGAGI (reference sequence). V was clipped by 4 bases and J by 0 bases; unmatched bases: 4. The CDR3 loop spans 16 amino acids.

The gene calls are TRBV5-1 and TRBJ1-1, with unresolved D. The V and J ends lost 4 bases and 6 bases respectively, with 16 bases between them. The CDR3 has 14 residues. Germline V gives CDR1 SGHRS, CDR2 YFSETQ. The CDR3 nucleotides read TGCGCCAGCAGCCCGGGGATTTATGGTGCTGAAGCTTTCTTT. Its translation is CASSPGIYGAEAFF. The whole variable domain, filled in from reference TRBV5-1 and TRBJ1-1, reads KAGVTQTPRYLIKTRGQQVTLSCSPISGHRSVSWYQQTPGQGLQFLFEYFSETQRNKGNFPGRFSGRQFSNSRSEMNVSTLELGDSALYLCASSPGIYGAEAFFGQGTRLTVV.

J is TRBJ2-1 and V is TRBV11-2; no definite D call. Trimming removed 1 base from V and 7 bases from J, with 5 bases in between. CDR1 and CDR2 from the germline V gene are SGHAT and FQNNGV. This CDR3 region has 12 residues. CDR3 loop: CASSLGHNEQFF. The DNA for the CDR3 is TGTGCCAGCAGCTTAGGTCATAATGAGCAGTTCTTC.

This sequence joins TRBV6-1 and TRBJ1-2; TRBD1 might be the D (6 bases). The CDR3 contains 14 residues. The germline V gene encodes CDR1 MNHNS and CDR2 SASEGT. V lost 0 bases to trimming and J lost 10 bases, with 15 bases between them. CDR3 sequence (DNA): TGTGCCAGCAGTGAAGCAGTTACAGGGCGGCCCTACACCTTC. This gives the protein CASSEAVTGRPYTF.

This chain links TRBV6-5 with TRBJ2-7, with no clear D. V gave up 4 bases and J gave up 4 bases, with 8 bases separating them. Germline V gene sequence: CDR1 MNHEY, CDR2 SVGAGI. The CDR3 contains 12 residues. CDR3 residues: CASSSPSYEQYF. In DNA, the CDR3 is TGTGCCAGCAGTTCCCCTTCTTACGAGCAGTACTTC.

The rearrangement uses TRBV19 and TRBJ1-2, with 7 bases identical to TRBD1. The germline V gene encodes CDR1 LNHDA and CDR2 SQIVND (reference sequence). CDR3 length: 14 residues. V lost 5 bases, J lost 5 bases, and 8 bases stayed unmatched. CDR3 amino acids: CASSLRDSRYGYTF. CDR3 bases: TGTGCCAGTAGTCTTAGGGACAGCAGATATGGCTACACCTTC.

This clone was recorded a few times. Here the CDR3 DNA reads TGTGCCAGCAGCAGGCAGGGAGAGACCCAGTACTTC. Its protein is CASSRQGETQYF. The chain combines TRBV5-6 with TRBJ2-5, with a tentative D call TRBD1 (5 bases). The ends were cut back, 4 bases at V and 4 bases at J, with 8 bases in the middle. This CDR3 is 12 amino acids long. Per germline, CDR1 SGHDT and CDR2 YYEEEE.

The CDR3 protein is CASSSDPQVFYGYTF. CDR3 DNA: TGTGCCAGCAGCTCAGACCCTCAGGTCTTCTATGGCTACACCTTC. The V call is TRBV7-2, the J call TRBJ1-2; D gene ambiguous. Germline assignment: CDR1 SGHTA and CDR2 FQGNSA. The ends were cut back, 4 bases at V and 4 bases at J, with 16 bases in the middle. This CDR3 contains 15 residues.

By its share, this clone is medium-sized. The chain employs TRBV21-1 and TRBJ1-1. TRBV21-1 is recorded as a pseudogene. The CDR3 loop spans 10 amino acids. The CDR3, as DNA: TGTCCCCTTGGGGAGGGTGAAGCTTTCTTT. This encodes CPLGEGEAFF.

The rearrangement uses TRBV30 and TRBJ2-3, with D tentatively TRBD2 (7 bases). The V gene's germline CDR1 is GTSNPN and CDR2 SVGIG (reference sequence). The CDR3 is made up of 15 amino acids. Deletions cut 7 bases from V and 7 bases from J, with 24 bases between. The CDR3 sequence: CAFGGSTRERNTQYF. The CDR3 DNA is TGTGCCTTCGGGGGCTCAACGCGGGAGCGAAATACGCAGTATTTT.

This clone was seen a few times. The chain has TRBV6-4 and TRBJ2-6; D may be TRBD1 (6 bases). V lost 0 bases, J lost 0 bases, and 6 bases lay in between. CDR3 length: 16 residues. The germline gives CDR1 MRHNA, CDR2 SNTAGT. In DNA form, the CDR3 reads TGTGCCAGCAGTGACTCAGGGGGCTCTGGGGCCAACGTCCTGACTTTC. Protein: CASSDSGGSGANVLTF.

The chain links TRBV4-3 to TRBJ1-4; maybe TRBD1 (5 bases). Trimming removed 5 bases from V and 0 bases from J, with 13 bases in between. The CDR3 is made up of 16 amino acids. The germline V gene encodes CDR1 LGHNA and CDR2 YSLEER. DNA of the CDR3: TGCGCCAGCAGCTCCGGGGGGAGAGCAACTAATGAAAAACTGTTTTTT. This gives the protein CASSSGGRATNEKLFF.